The TCR beta chain under discussion was sequenced for a study of cytotoxic CD8 clonotypes in ibrutinib-treated CLL. Study information: Researchers reported about 10 relapsed/refractory and some 14 treatment-naive patients, roughly 17 of them IGHV unmutated. Each sample contained, on average, under 260,000 productive templates and 95,000 or so productive rearrangements.

The length of the CDR3 is 12 residues. With 5 bases removed from V and 2 bases from J, the gap between germline ends came to 7 bases. Germline V lookup: CDR1 SEHNR, CDR2 FQNEAQ (reference sequence). The protocol was immunoSEQ multiplex PCR, while the TCRdb copy is restricted to in-frame clones and leaves out a portion. The repertoire includes 53,000 or so clones, about 54% of them detected once, and roughly a quarter sits in the top ten. TCR beta library input comprised around 1.9 micrograms of genomic DNA from cryopreserved PBMCs. Specimen: PBMCs, collected at disease progression, from a patient treated with ibrutinib. The chain combines TRBV7-9 with TRBJ2-7; the D is unclear. The receptor was derived from a human donor with chronic lymphocytic leukemia. The CDR3 DNA follows: TGTGCCAGCAGCCCAGGTCCCTACGAGCAGTACTTC. Protein sequence: CASSPGPYEQYF.